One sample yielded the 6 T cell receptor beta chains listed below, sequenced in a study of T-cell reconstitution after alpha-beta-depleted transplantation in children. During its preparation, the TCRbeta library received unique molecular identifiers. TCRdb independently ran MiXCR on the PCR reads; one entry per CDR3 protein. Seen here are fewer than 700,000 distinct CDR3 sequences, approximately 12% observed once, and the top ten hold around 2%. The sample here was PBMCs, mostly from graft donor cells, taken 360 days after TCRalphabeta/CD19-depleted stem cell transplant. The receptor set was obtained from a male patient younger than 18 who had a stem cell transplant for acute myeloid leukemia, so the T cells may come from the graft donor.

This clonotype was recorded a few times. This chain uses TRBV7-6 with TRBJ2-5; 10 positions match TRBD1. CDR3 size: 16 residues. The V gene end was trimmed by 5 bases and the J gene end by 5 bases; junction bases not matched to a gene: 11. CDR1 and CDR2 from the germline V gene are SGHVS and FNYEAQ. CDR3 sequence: CASSLTTGQGIETQYF. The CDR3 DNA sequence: TGTGCCAGCAGCCTTACTACGGGACAGGGGATCGAGACCCAGTACTTC.

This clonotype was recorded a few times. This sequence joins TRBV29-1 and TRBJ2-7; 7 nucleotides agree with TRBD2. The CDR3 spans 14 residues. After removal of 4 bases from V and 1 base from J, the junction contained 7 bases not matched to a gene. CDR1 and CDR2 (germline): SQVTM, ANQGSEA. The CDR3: CSVGSPAGSYEQYF. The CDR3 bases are TGCAGCGTTGGTTCCCCAGCGGGGTCCTACGAGCAGTACTTC.

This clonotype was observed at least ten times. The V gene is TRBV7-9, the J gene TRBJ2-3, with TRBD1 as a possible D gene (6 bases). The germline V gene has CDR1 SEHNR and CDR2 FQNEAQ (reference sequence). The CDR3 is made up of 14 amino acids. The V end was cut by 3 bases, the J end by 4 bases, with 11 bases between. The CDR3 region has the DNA TGTGCCAGCAGCTTCTCTCAGGGGCCAGATACGCAGTATTTT. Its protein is CASSFSQGPDTQYF.

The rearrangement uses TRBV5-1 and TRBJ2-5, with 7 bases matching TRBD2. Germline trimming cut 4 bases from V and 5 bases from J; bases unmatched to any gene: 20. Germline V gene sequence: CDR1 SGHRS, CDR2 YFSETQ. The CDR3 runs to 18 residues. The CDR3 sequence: CASSLETSRSVVGETQYF. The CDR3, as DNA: TGCGCCAGCAGCCTAGAGACTAGCCGCTCGGTCGTCGGGGAGACCCAGTACTTC.

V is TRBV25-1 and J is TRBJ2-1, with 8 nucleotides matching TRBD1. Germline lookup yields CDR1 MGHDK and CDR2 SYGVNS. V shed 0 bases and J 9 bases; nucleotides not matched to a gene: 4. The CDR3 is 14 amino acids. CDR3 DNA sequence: TGTGCCAGCAGTGAATATGCAGGGGGCGGTGAGCAGTTCTTC. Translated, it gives CASSEYAGGGEQFF. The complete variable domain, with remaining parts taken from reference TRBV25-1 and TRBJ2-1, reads EADIYQTPRYLVIGTGKKITLECSQTMGHDKMYWYQQDPGMELHLIHYSYGVNSTEKGDLSSESTVSRIRTEHFPLTLESARPSHTSQYLCASSEYAGGGEQFFGPGTRLTVL.

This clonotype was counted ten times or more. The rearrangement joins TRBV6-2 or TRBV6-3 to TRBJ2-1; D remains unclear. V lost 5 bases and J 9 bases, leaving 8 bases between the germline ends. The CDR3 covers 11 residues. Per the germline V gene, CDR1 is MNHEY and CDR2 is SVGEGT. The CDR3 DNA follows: TGTGCCAGCAGTCCCCTCCGTGAGCAGTTCTTC. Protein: CASSPLREQFF.